A selection of T cell receptor beta chains follows, all from one sample in a study of identical twins. MiXCR, applied by TCRdb to the 5' RACE reads, yields one record per CDR3 protein. The sample records about 100,000 distinct CDR3 sequences, under 6.5% being singletons. The sample comprised memory T cells sorted from blood. These receptors were taken from a woman in her 50s in good health. Both conserved end residues are part of each CDR3. Each record gives: clone size, CDR3 length, D gene, V gene, J gene, CDR3 DNA, CDR3 protein. D genes are given only for firm matches. Expanded clones get a size class; other rows say once, few or many, or leave the size out.

many	12	.	TRBV7-9	TRBJ1-5	TGTGCCGTGGGGGCGGGCAATCAGCCCCAGCATTTT	CAVGAGNQPQHF
.	17	.	TRBV5-1	TRBJ2-3	TGCGCCAGCAGCTTGGTAGGGGAACGGACAGGCACAGATACGCAGTATTTT	CASSLVGERTGTDTQYF
few	20	.	TRBV18	TRBJ2-3	TGTGCCAGCTCACTCCGACCCTCCACTATCGGGGTTTCTAGCACAGATACGCAGTATTTT	CASSLRPSTIGVSSTDTQYF
few	18	.	TRBV3-1	TRBJ1-2	TGTGCCAGCAGCCAAGATAAGGGCAGGGTCCGATCAATTTATGGCTACACCTTC	CASSQDKGRVRSIYGYTF
many	16	.	TRBV12-3/TRBV12-4	TRBJ1-2	TGTGCCAGCAGTTTAGTGCCCCGGGCAGCTAACTATGGCTACACCTTC	CASSLVPRAANYGYTF
many	15	.	TRBV6-2/TRBV6-3	TRBJ2-7	TGTGCCAGCAGACTCGATGGCGTTTTGACCTACGAGCAGTACTTC	CASRLDGVLTYEQYF
few	13	.	TRBV25-1	TRBJ1-2	TGTGCCAGCAGTGAATTGGCGACAGATGGCTACACCTTC	CASSELATDGYTF
many	13	.	TRBV5-1	TRBJ1-2	TGCGCCAGCAGCTTGGACGGTAACTATGGCTACACCTTC	CASSLDGNYGYTF
many	14	.	TRBV18	TRBJ1-2	TGTGCCAGCTCACCCCTGTCAGGGTCCTATGGCTACACCTTC	CASSPLSGSYGYTF
few	15	TRBD2	TRBV27	TRBJ2-1	TGTGCCAGCCGCCTAGCGGGAGGGCCGGGGAATGAGCAGTTCTTC	CASRLAGGPGNEQFF
once	15	.	TRBV10-3	TRBJ1-6	TGTGCCATCAGTGAAGCGGGCCCGGAACGTTCACCCCTCCACTTT	CAISEAGPERSPLHF
.	13	TRBD1	TRBV28	TRBJ1-2	TGTGCCAGCAGCGGACAGGGAAGATATGGCTACACCTTC	CASSGQGRYGYTF
many	12	TRBD1	TRBV20-1	TRBJ1-4	TGCAGTGCTAGACAGGGGGCTGAAAAACTGTTTTTT	CSARQGAEKLFF
many	15	.	TRBV4-2	TRBJ2-7	TGTGCCAGCAGCCAAGATCGGGGGACTCAATACGAGCAGTACTTC	CASSQDRGTQYEQYF
few	16	TRBD1	TRBV12-3/TRBV12-4	TRBJ2-3	TGTGCCAGCAGTTTTGGCAGGGGGTCCCTTACAGATACGCAGTATTTT	CASSFGRGSLTDTQYF
many	22	.	TRBV11-2	TRBJ2-3	TGTGCCAGCAGTTTCCCCTTTTTGGGACTCGATAAGGGAACCGCTAGCACAGATACGCAGTATTTT	CASSFPFLGLDKGTASTDTQYF
many	14	.	TRBV10-3	TRBJ2-5	TGTGCCATCAGTGAGTCCGGAACCCAAGAGACCCAGTACTTC	CAISESGTQETQYF
many	14	.	TRBV30	TRBJ2-5	TGTGCCTGGAGTGTTACGGGCCTGCAAGAGACCCAGTACTTC	CAWSVTGLQETQYF
few	13	.	TRBV15	TRBJ1-5	TGTGCCACCAGTTCGATAGGGGATCAGCCCCAGCATTTT	CATSSIGDQPQHF
many	17	TRBD2	TRBV7-9	TRBJ2-6	TGTGCCAGCAGCCTGACTAGCGGGAGGACTGGGGCCAACGTCCTGACTTTC	CASSLTSGRTGANVLTF
many	14	.	TRBV27	TRBJ2-7	TGTGCCAGGGGGGAAAAGGGAGGAACCTACGAGCAGTACTTC	CARGEKGGTYEQYF
many	14	.	TRBV7-9	TRBJ2-1	TGTGCCAGCAGCTTAGCTGGTAGTTCCGCTGAGCAGTTCTTC	CASSLAGSSAEQFF